These 6 T cell receptor beta chains were sequenced from one sample in a study of T cell responses to AZD1222 COVID-19 vaccine. Produced via immunoSEQ multiplex PCR; TCRdb's table is partial and in-frame only. The sample has about 130,000 clones, 93% seen once. Sequenced here: peripheral blood, sampled on day 0 of AZD1222 vaccination. These TCRs come from an adult in good health.

The rearrangement joins TRBV5-6 to TRBJ1-1, with TRBD1 as a possible D gene (6 bases). CDR1 and CDR2 from the germline V gene are SGHDT and YYEEEE. This CDR3 is 15 amino acids long. With 0 bases removed from V and 1 base from J, the gap between germline ends came to 10 bases. CDR3 in DNA: TGTGCCAGCAGCTTGGTAGACAGGCCGAACACTGAAGCTTTCTTT. This codes for CASSLVDRPNTEAFF.

The CDR3 region has the DNA TGTGCCAGCAGCTCGGGGGGGTGGCCCTACGAGCAGTACTTC. It translates to CASSSGGWPYEQYF. The gene calls are TRBV5-5 and TRBJ2-7; 8 nucleotides line up with TRBD2. With 3 bases clipped from V and 2 bases from J, the junction kept 4 bases outside the gene matches. CDR1 and CDR2 from the germline V gene are SGHKS and YYEKEE (reference sequence). The CDR3 spans 14 residues.

This clone was seen a single time. The V call is TRBV10-3, the J call TRBJ1-1, with D tentatively TRBD1 (5 bases). The V end was cut by 10 bases, the J end by 6 bases, with 12 bases between. The germline V gene encodes CDR1 ENHRY and CDR2 SYGVKD. This CDR3 is built from 11 residues. CDR3 sequence: CATRDFAEAFF. DNA for the CDR3: TGTGCCACCAGGGATTTTGCTGAAGCTTTCTTT.

V gene TRBV7-8 combines with J gene TRBJ2-3, with TRBD2 matching 8 bases. There are 15 residues in the CDR3. The V and J ends lost 10 bases and 0 bases, in that order; junction bases with no gene match: 9. The germline V gene encodes CDR1 SGHVS and CDR2 FQNEAQ. The chain's CDR3 is CAIKRLAPSTDTQYF. In DNA, the CDR3 is TGTGCCATCAAGAGACTAGCGCCTAGCACAGATACGCAGTATTTT.

This chain connects TRBV9 to TRBJ2-2, with D perhaps matching TRBD1 or TRBD2 (5 bases each). Between the trimmed V and J ends, which lost 4 bases and 2 bases, there was a span of 9 bases. The CDR3 is made up of 14 amino acids. Germline V gene lookup returns CDR1 SGDLS and CDR2 YYNGEE. CDR3 region: CASSSRDNTGELFF. The CDR3 DNA reads TGTGCCAGCAGCTCCCGGGACAACACCGGGGAGCTGTTTTTT.

The chain links TRBV28 to TRBJ1-3, with D perhaps matching TRBD1 (5 bases). Germline V gives CDR1 MDHEN, CDR2 SYDVKM. The germline V and J ends were trimmed by 7 bases and 3 bases, with 22 bases remaining between them. The CDR3 length is 17 residues. The CDR3 bases are TGTGCCAGCACCCTTAAGATTAGGGGCTTAAATGGAAACACCATATATTTT. This gives the protein CASTLKIRGLNGNTIYF.